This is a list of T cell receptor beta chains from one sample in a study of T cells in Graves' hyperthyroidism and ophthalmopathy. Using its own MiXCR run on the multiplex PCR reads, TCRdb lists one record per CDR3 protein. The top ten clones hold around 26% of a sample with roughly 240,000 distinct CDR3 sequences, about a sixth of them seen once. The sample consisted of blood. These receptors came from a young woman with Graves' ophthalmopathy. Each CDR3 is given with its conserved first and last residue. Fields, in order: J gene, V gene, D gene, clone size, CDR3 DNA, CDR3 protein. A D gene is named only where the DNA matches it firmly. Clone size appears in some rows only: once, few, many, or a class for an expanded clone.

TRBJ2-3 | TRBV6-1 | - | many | TGTGCCAGCAGTAAATACACAGATACGCAGTATTTT | CASSKYTDTQYF
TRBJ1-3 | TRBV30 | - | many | TGTGCCTGGAGTACCGCCGTCCAACTATATTTT | CAWSTAVQLYF
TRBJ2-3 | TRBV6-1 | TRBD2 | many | TGTGCCAGCAGTGAACTAGCGGGGGGACAACAAGATACGCAGTATTTT | CASSELAGGQQDTQYF
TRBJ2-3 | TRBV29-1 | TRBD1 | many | TGCAGCGTCGAAAGAACGGTTGACAGGGCCGCCGCAGATACGCAGTATTTT | CSVERTVDRAAADTQYF
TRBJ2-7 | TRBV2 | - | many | TGTGCCAGCAGTCAAAACCAGGGCTACGAGCAGTACTTC | CASSQNQGYEQYF
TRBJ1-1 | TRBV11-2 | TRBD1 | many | TGTGCCAGCAGCCAGGACAGGGGGGTTCCTGCTTTCTTT | CASSQDRGVPAFF
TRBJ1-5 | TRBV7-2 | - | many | TGTGCCAGCAGCTCAGAAGGGGGTCTCCCCGGACCCCAGCATTTT | CASSSEGGLPGPQHF
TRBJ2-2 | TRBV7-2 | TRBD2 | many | TGTGCCAGCAGCTTAATCGGGTGGGGGGGTACGAACACCGGGGAGCTGTTTTTT | CASSLIGWGGTNTGELFF
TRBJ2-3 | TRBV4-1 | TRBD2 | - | TGCGCCAGCAGCCAAGCCCTAGCGGGGGGCCCCGGCACAGATACGCAGTATTTT | CASSQALAGGPGTDTQYF
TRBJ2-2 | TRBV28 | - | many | TGTGCCAGCAGTAACAGACCAAACACCGGGGAGCTGTTTTTT | CASSNRPNTGELFF
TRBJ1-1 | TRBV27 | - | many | TGTGCCAGCAGTTTAAGTAAGAGAGGTGACACTGAAGCTTTCTTT | CASSLSKRGDTEAFF
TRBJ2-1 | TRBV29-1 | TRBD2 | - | TGCAGCGTTAGGGGCGGGAGCCGATACAATGAGCAGTTCTTC | CSVRGGSRYNEQFF
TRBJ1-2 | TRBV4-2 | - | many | TGTGCCAGCAGCCAAGATAGAGGTAGTGATGGCTACACCTTC | CASSQDRGSDGYTF
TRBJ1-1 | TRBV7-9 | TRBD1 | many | TGTGCCAGCAGCCTAGGACAGGGAAAAGCTTTCTTT | CASSLGQGKAFF
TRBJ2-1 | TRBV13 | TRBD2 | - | TGTGCCAGCAGCTCAGTGAAGGGACTAGCGGGTCTGAGCTCCTACAATGAGCAGTTCTTC | CASSSVKGLAGLSSYNEQFF
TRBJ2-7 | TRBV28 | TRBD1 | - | TGTGCCAGCAGTTCTCTCGGGACAGGGGGGCACGAGCAGTACTTC | CASSSLGTGGHEQYF
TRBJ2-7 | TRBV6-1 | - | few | TGTGCCAGCAGTGAAAGGGCGGGACCCCCTCAGAACGAGCAGTACTTC | CASSERAGPPQNEQYF
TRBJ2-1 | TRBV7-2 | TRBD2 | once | TGTGCCAGCAGCCTAGGGACTAGCGGGGCGGACAATGAGCAGTTCTTC | CASSLGTSGADNEQFF
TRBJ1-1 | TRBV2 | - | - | TGTGCCAGCAGTGAAGGGTTTGTTGCCACTGGAGCTTTCTTT | CASSEGFVATGAFF
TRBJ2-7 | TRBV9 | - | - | TGTGCCAGCAGGGGGATCCCCTACGAGCAGTACTTC | CASRGIPYEQYF
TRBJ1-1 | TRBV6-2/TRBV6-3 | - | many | TGTGCCAGCAGTTACCCCCTTGGAGAGAACACTGAAGCTTTCTTT | CASSYPLGENTEAFF
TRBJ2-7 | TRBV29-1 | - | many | TGCAGCGTTGAATGGGGGGCTTACGAGCAGTACTTC | CSVEWGAYEQYF
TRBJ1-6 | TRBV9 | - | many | TGTGCCAGCAGCGTTGACAGAACTCTATCCCCTTCACCCCTCCACTTT | CASSVDRTLSPSPLHF
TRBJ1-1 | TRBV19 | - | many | TGTGCCAGTAGTAAGTTTCCAGGGAACACTGAAGCTTTCTTT | CASSKFPGNTEAFF
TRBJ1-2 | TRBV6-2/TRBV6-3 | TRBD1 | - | TGTGCCAGCAGCCTCGGGGGACAGGGGATAGGGGGCTACACCTTC | CASSLGGQGIGGYTF
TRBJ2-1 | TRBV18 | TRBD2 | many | TGTGCCAGCTCTCGCCCTAGCGGGAGTAAGGATGAGCAGTTCTTC | CASSRPSGSKDEQFF
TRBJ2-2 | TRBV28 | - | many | TGTGCCAGCAGCAGACAGCTCGGAGGCCCAAACACCGGGGAGCTGTTTTTT | CASSRQLGGPNTGELFF
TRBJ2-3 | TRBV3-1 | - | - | TGTGCCAGCAGCCCCGTAGGGGATACGCAGTATTTT | CASSPVGDTQYF
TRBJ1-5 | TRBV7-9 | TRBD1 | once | TGTGCCAGCACCGACTGGGACAGGGGCAATCAGCCCCAGCATTTT | CASTDWDRGNQPQHF
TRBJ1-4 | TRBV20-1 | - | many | TGCAGTGCTAGAGAAGGGACGGGTAATGAAAAACTGTTTTTT | CSAREGTGNEKLFF
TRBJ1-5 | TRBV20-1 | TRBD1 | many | TGCAGTGCCAATAAGGGACCGGGACAGGGGGCTTCTCAGCCCCAGCATTTT | CSANKGPGQGASQPQHF
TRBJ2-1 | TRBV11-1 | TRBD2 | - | TGTGCCAGCAGCTCCACCCAGGGAGGGCTAGCGGGAGGGTACAATGAGCAGTTCTTC | CASSSTQGGLAGGYNEQFF
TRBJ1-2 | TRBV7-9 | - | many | TGTGCCAGCAGCTTGCTGGGGGGGGTAAATGGCTACACCTTC | CASSLLGGVNGYTF
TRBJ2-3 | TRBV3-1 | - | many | TGTGCCAGCAGCCAAGCGGGGTTCGCAGATACGCAGTATTTT | CASSQAGFADTQYF
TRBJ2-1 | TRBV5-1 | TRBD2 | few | TGCGCCAGCAGCTCGGGACTAGCGGGAGGGGGTCTTTTCAATGAGCAGTTCTTC | CASSSGLAGGGLFNEQFF
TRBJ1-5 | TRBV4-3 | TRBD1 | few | TGCGCCAGCAGCCAAGGGACAGGAATTTATAGCAATCAGCCCCAGCATTTT | CASSQGTGIYSNQPQHF
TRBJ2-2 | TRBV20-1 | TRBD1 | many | TGCAGTGCTAGAGATGCCGGACAGGGGGCCACCGGGGAGCTGTTTTTT | CSARDAGQGATGELFF
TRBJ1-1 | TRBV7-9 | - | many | TGTGCCAGCAGCTACCCAGGGGACACTGAAGCTTTCTTT | CASSYPGDTEAFF
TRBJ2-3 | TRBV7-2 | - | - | TGTGCCAGCAGCTTTGGTAGGGGCGCCGCGAATACGCAGTATTTT | CASSFGRGAANTQYF
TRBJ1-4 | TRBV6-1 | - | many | TGTGCCAGCAGCCTACAACAAACTAATGAAAAACTGTTTTTT | CASSLQQTNEKLFF